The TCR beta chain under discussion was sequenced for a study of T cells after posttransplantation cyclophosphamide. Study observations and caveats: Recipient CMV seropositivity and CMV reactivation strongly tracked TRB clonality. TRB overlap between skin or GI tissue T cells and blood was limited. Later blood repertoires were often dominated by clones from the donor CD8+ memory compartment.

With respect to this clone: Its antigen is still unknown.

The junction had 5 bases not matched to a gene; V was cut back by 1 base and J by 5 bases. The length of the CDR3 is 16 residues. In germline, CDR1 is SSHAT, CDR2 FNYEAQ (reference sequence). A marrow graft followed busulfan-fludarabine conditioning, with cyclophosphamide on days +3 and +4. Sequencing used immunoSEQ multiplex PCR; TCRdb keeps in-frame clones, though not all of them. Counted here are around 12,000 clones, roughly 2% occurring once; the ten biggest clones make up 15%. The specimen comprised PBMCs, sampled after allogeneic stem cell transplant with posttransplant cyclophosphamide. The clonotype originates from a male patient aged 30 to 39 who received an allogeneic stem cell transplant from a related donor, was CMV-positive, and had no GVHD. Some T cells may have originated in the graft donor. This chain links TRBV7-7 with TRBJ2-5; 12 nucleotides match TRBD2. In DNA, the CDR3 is TGTGCCAGCAGCTTAGGCCTAGCGGGAGGGGCGGAGACCCAGTACTTC. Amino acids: CASSLGLAGGAETQYF.